The clone carrying this TCR beta chain has a handful of counts. The antigen is not known. Trimming left V 7 bases short and J 0 bases short, with 14 bases between. The length of the CDR3 is 15 residues. TCRdb processed the 5' RACE reads anew with MiXCR; each CDR3 protein has one entry. The sample has fewer than 600,000 distinct CDR3 sequences; roughly a fifth are singletons. The data stem from a study of T-cell memory formation after mild COVID-19. Whole-study findings and limits: CD4+ contracting clones lay mainly in CM and EM, CD8+ ones in EMRA.

This chain links TRBV12-3 or TRBV12-4 with TRBJ2-3; the D gene is possibly TRBD1 (5 bases). The sequence derives from an adult woman who had mild COVID-19 (a few samples of this study predate the infection). Cell type and time point are not known. The sequenced sample was PBMCs or a T cell subset sorted from them (not recorded which). The CDR3 spells CASTPDSLSTDTQYF. As DNA, the CDR3 is TGTGCCAGCACCCCCGACAGTTTAAGCACAGATACGCAGTATTTT.